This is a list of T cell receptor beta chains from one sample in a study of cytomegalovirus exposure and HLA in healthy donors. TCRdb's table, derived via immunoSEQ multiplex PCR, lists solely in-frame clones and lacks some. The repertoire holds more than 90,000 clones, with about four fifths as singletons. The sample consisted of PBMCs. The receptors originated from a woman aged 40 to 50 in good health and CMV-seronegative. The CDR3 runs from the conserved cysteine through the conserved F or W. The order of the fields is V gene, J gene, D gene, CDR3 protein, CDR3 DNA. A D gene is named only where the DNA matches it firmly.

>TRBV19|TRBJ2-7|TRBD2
CASSRGTSGRSYEQYF
TGTGCCAGTAGTAGGGGGACTAGCGGTCGTTCCTACGAGCAGTACTTC
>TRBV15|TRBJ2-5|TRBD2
CATSRGGTGGQETQYF
TGTGCCACCAGCAGAGGAGGAACGGGAGGGCAAGAGACCCAGTACTTC
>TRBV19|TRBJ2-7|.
CASSATRGPAEQYF
TGTGCCAGTAGTGCGACTAGAGGTCCAGCCGAGCAGTACTTC
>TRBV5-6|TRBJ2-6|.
CASSFTGHSGANVLTF
TGTGCCAGCAGCTTTACCGGACACTCTGGGGCCAACGTCCTGACTTTC
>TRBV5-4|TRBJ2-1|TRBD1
CASSRGNEQFF
TGTGCCAGCTCCAGGGGGAATGAGCAGTTCTTC
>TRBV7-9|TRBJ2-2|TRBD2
CASSLSGRRTGELFF
TGTGCCAGCAGCCTTAGCGGGAGACGTACCGGGGAGCTGTTTTTT
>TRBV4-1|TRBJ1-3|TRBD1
CASSQGTGLTVSGNTIYF
TGCGCCAGCAGCCAAGGGACAGGACTTACCGTCTCTGGAAACACCATATATTTT
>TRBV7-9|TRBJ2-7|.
CASSVQGLPYEQYF
TGTGCCAGCAGCGTACAGGGCCTCCCCTACGAGCAGTACTTC
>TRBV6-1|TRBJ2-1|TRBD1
CASSEGGDRRNEQFF
TGTGCCAGCAGTGAAGGAGGGGACAGGAGAAATGAGCAGTTCTTC
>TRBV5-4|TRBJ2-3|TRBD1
CASSLGVGGFADTQYF
TGTGCCAGCAGCTTAGGTGTAGGGGGCTTCGCAGATACGCAGTATTTT
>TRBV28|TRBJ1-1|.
CASSLVVGAGEAFF
TGTGCCAGCAGTTTAGTAGTAGGGGCCGGTGAAGCTTTCTTT